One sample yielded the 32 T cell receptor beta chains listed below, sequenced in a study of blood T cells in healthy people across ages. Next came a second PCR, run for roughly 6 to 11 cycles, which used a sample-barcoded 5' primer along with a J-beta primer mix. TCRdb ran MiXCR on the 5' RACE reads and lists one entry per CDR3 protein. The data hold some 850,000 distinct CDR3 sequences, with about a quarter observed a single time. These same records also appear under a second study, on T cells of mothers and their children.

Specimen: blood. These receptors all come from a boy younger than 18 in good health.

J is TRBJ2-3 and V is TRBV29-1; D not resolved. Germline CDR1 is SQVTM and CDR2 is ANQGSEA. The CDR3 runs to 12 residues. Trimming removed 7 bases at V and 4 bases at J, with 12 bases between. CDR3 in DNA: TGCAGCGCGGTCCAATTAGCAGATACGCAGTATTTT. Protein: CSAVQLADTQYF.

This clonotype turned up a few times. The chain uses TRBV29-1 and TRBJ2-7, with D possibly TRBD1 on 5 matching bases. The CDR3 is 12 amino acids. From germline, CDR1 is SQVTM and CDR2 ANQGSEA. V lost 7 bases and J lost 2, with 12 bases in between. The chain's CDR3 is CSANTGPYEQYF. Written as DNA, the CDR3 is TGCAGCGCTAATACAGGCCCCTACGAGCAGTACTTC.

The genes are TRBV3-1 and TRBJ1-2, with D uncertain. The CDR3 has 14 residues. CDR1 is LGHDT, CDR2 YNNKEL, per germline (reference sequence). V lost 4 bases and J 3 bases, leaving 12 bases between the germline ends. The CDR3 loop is CASSPSADYYGYTF. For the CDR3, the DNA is TGTGCCAGCAGCCCTTCGGCGGACTACTATGGCTACACCTTC.

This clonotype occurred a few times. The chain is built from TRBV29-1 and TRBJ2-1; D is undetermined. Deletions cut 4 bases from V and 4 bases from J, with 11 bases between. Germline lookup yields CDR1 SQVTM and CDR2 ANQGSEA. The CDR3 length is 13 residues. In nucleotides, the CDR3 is TGCAGCGTTGTCGGCTGGAATTACAATGAGCAGTTCTTC. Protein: CSVVGWNYNEQFF.

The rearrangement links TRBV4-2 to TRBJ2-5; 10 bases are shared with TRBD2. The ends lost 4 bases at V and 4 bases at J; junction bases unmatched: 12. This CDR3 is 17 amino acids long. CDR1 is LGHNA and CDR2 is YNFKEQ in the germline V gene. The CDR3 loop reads CASSPSSGGAIGETQYF. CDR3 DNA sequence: TGTGCCAGCAGCCCCTCCAGCGGGGGGGCCATAGGAGAGACCCAGTACTTC.

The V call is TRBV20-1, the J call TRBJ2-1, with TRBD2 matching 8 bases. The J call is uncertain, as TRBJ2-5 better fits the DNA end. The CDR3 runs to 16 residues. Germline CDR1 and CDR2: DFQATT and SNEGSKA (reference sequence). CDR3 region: CSARDPAGAGGETQYF. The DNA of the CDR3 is TGCAGTGCTAGAGACCCAGCGGGGGCTGGAGGAGAGACCCAGTACTTC.

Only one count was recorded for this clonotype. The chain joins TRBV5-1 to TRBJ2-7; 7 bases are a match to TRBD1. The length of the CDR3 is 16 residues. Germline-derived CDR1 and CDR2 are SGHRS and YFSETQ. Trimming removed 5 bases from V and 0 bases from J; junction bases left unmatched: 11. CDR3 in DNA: TGCGCCAGCAGGGATTCGACGGGACAGTACTCCTACGAGCAGTACTTC. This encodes CASRDSTGQYSYEQYF.

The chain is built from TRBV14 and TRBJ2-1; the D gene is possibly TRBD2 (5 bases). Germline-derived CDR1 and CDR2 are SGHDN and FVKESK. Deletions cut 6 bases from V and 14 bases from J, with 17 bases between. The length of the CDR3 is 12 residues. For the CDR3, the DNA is TGTGCCAGCAGTCCCAGAGAGGGTCTGAAGTTCTTC. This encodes CASSPREGLKFF.

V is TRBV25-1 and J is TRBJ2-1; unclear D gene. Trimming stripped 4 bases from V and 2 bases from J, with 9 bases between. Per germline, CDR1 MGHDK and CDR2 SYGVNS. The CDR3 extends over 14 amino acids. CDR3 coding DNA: TGTGCCAGCAGTGGCGTAATGGCCTACAATGAGCAGTTCTTC. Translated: CASSGVMAYNEQFF.

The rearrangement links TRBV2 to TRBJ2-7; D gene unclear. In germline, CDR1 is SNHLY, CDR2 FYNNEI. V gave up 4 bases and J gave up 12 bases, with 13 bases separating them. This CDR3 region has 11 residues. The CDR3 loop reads CASSAGPRAYF. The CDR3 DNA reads TGTGCCAGCAGTGCCGGACCGCGAGCGTACTTC. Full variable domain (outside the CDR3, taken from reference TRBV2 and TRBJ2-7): EPEVTQTPSHQVTQMGQEVILRCVPISNHLYFYWYRQILGQKVEFLVSFYNNEISEKSEIFDDQFSVERPDGSNFTLKIRSTKLEDSAMYFCASSAGPRAYFGPGTRLTVT.

CDR3: CAISPQGAINTGELFF. The CDR3 DNA sequence: TGTGCCATCTCCCCCCAAGGGGCGATTAACACCGGGGAGCTGTTTTTT. The chain uses TRBV10-3 and TRBJ2-2; tentatively, D is TRBD1 (5 bases). V was trimmed by 8 bases and J by 2 bases, leaving 18 bases between them. Per germline, CDR1 ENHRY and CDR2 SYGVKD. There are 16 residues in the CDR3.

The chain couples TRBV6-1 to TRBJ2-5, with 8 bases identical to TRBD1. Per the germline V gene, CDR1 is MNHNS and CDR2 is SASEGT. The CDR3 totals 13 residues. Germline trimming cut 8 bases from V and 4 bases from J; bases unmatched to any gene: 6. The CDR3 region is CASVTGGRETQYF. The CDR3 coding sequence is TGTGCCAGCGTAACAGGGGGGCGAGAGACCCAGTACTTC.

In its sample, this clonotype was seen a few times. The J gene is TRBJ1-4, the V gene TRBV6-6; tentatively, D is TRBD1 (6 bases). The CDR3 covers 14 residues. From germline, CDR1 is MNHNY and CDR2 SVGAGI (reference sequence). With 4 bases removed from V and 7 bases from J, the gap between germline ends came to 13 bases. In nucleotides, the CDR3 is TGTGCCAGCAGTTCCCTACAGGGATTTGAAAAACTGTTTTTT. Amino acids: CASSSLQGFEKLFF.

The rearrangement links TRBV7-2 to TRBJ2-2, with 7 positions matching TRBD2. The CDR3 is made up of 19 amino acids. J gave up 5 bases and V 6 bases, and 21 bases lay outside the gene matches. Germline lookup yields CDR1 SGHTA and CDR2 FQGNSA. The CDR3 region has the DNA TGTGCCAGCAGTGGTCAACCGGGAGGTCTAAGTTTTGGAACCGGGGAGCTGTTTTTT. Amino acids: CASSGQPGGLSFGTGELFF. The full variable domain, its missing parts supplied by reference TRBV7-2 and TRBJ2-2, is GAGVSQSPSNKVTEKGKDVELRCDPISGHTALYWYRQSLGQGLEFLIYFQGNSAPDKSGLPSDRFSAERTGGSVSTLTIQRTQQEDSAVYLCASSGQPGGLSFGTGELFFGEGSRLTVL.

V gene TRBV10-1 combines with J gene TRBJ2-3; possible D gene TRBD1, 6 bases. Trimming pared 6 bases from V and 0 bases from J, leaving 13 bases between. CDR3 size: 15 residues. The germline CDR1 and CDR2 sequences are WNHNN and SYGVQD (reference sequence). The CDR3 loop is CASSNGQGSTDTQYF. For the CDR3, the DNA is TGCGCCAGCAGCAACGGGCAGGGGAGCACAGATACGCAGTATTTT.

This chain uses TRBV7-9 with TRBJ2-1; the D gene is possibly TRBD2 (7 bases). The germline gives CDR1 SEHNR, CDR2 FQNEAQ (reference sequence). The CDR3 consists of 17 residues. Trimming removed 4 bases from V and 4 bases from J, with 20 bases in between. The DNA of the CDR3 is TGTGCCAGCAGCTCGTTCCCGGGGGGCGAACATTACAATGAGCAGTTCTTC. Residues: CASSSFPGGEHYNEQFF. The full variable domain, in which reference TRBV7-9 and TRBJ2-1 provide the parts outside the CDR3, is DTGVSQNPRHKITKRGQNVTFRCDPISEHNRLYWYRQTLGQGPEFLTYFQNEAQLEKSRLLSDRFSAERPKGSFSTLEIQRTEQGDSAMYLCASSSFPGGEHYNEQFFGPGTRLTVL.

The CDR3 coding sequence is TGTGCCAGCAGTTTTTCGGCAAATTCACCCCTCCACTTT. Translated, it gives CASSFSANSPLHF. V is TRBV12-3 or TRBV12-4 and J is TRBJ1-6; D ambiguous. The ends were cut back, 3 bases at V and 7 bases at J, with 7 bases in the middle. The CDR3 runs 13 residues.

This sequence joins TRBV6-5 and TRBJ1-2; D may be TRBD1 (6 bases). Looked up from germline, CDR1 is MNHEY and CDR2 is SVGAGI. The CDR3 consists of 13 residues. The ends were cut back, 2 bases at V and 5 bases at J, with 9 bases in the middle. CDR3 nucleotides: TGTGCCAGCAGTTACGGGGGGGCTTATGGCTACACCTTC. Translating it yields CASSYGGAYGYTF.

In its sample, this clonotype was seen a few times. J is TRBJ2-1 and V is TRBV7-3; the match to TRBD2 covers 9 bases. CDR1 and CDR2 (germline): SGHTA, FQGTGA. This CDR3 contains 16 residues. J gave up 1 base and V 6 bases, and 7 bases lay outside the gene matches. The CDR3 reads CASSHSGGRSYNEQFF. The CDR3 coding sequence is TGTGCCAGCAGTCATAGCGGGGGAAGGTCCTACAATGAGCAGTTCTTC.

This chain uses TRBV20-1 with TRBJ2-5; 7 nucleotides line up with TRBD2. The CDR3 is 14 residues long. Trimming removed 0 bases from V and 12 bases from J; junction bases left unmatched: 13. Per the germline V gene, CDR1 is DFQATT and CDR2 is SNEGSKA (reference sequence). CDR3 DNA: TGCAGTGCTAGAGATGGCGGGACTAATCGAAGCGAGTACTTC. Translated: CSARDGGTNRSEYF.

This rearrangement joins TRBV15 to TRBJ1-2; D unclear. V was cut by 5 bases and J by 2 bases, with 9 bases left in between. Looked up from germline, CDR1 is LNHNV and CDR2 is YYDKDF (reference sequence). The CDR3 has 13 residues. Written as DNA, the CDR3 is TGTGCCACCAGCTCGACGGAGAACTATGGCTACACCTTC. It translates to CATSSTENYGYTF.

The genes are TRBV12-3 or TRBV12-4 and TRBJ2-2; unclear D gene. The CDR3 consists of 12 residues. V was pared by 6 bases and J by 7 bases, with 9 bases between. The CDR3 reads CASSPLLGELFF. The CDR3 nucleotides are TGTGCCAGCAGCCCCCTTCTCGGGGAGCTGTTTTTT.

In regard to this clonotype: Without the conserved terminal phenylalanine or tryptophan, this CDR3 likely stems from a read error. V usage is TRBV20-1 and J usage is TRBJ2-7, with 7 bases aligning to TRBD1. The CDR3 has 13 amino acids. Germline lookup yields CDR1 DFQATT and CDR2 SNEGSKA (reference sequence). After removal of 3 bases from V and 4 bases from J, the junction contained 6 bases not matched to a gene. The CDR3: CSASKSTGYEQYL. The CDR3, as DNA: TGCAGTGCTAGTAAATCGACAGGGTACGAGCAGTACCTC.

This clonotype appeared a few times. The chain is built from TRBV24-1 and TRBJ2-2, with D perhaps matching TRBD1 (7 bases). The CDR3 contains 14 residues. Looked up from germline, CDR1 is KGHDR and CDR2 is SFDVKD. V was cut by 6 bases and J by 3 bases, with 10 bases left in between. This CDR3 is CATSTGEDTGELFF. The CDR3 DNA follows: TGTGCCACCAGTACAGGGGAGGACACCGGGGAGCTGTTTTTT.

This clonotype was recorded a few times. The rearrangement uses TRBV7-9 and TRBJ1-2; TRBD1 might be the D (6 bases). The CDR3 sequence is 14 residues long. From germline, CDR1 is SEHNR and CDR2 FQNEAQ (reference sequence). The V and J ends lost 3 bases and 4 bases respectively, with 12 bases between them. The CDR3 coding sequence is TGTGCCAGCAGCTTGCAGGGGATGGGCTATGGCTACACCTTC. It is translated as CASSLQGMGYGYTF.

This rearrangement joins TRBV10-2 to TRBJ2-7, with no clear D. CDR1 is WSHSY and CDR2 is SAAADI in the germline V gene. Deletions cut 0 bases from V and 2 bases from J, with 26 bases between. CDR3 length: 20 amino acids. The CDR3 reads CASSESTRITALGRTYEQYF. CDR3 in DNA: TGCGCCAGCAGTGAGTCGACACGGATAACAGCTTTAGGACGGACCTACGAGCAGTACTTC.

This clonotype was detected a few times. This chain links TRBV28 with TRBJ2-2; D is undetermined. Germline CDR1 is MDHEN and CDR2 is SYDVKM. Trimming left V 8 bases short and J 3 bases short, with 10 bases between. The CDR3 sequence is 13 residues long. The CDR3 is CASVWQDTGELFF. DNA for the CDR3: TGTGCCAGCGTTTGGCAGGACACCGGGGAGCTGTTTTTT.

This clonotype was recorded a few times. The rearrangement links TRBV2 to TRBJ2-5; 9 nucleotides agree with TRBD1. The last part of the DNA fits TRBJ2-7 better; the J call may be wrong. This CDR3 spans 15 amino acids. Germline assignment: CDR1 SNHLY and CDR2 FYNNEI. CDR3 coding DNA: TGTGCCAGCAGTGAATTCTGGGACAGGGCTGTCGAGCAGTACTTC. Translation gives CASSEFWDRAVEQYF.

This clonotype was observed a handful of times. The CDR3 region is CATSERATYNEQFF. CDR3 in DNA: TGTGCCACCAGTGAGCGGGCCACATACAATGAGCAGTTCTTC. This chain links TRBV24-1 with TRBJ2-1; tentative D call: TRBD2 (5 bases). The CDR3 sequence is 14 residues long. Germline CDR1 and CDR2: KGHDR and SFDVKD. V was trimmed by 4 bases and J by 4 bases, leaving 10 bases between them.

This CDR3 is CASSLELAGGYEQFF. CDR3 DNA: TGCGCCAGCAGCTTGGAACTAGCGGGGGGTTATGAGCAGTTCTTC. The chain has TRBV5-1 and TRBJ2-1; TRBD2 matches at 12 bases. The trim removed 0 bases at V and 8 bases at J, leaving 3 bases unmatched. This CDR3 spans 15 amino acids. Per the germline V gene, CDR1 is SGHRS and CDR2 is YFSETQ.

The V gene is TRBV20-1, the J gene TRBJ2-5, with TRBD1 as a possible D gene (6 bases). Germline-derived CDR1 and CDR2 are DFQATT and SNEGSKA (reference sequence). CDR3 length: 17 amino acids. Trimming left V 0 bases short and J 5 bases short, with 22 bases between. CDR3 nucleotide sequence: TGCAGTGCTAGAGATCCCAAAGCACAGGGATCGCGGGAGACCCAGTACTTC. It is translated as CSARDPKAQGSRETQYF.

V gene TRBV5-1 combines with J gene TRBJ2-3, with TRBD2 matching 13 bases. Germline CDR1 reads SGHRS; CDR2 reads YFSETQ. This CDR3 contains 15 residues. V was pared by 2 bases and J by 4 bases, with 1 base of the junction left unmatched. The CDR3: CASSFGTSGADTQYF. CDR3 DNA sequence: TGCGCCAGCAGCTTCGGGACTAGCGGGGCAGATACGCAGTATTTT.